Below, 26 T cell receptor beta chains from the same sample are listed, as sequenced in a study of T-cell reconstitution after alpha-beta-depleted transplantation in children. Preparing the TCRbeta library involved the use of unique molecular identifiers. TCRdb re-derived calls from the PCR reads in MiXCR, one entry per CDR3 protein. This sample yields around 580,000 distinct CDR3 sequences, of which roughly a quarter are seen a single time; approximately 39% belongs to the top ten. This specimen consisted of PBMCs, obtained before TCRalphabeta/CD19-depleted stem cell transplant. These receptors came from a boy under three years old with Wiskott-Aldrich syndrome, due to receive a stem cell transplant.

This CDR3 is CASSSGTSGPFTDTQYF. CDR3 DNA sequence: TGCGCCAGCAGCTCCGGGACTAGCGGGCCCTTCACAGATACGCAGTATTTT. The chain uses TRBV5-1 and TRBJ2-3, with TRBD2 matching over 12 bases. The germline gives CDR1 SGHRS, CDR2 YFSETQ. The CDR3 is made up of 17 amino acids. V lost 3 bases and J lost 2; bases outside the gene matches: 7. The full variable domain, completed using reference TRBV5-1 and TRBJ2-3, is KAGVTQTPRYLIKTRGQQVTLSCSPISGHRSVSWYQQTPGQGLQFLFEYFSETQRNKGNFPGRFSGRQFSNSRSEMNVSTLELGDSALYLCASSSGTSGPFTDTQYFGPGTRLTVL.

The gene calls are TRBV9 and TRBJ2-1; D gene unclear. The CDR3 is made up of 11 amino acids. Germline-derived CDR1 and CDR2 are SGDLS and YYNGEE. The ends were cut back, 2 bases at V and 9 bases at J, with 6 bases in the middle. This CDR3 reads CASSVWGEQFF. For the CDR3, the DNA is TGTGCCAGCAGCGTGTGGGGTGAGCAGTTCTTC.

This chain uses TRBV27 with TRBJ2-6; the D gene is possibly TRBD2 (5 bases). Trimming took 4 bases from V and 1 from J, leaving 8 bases between them. From germline, CDR1 is MNHEY and CDR2 SMNVEV (reference sequence). There are 15 residues in the CDR3. The CDR3 DNA reads TGTGCCAGCAGTTCGGACTTTTCTGGGGCCAACGTCCTGACTTTC. It encodes CASSSDFSGANVLTF.

The sample holds many counts of this clonotype. The chain joins TRBV7-2 to TRBJ2-2, with 8 bases matching TRBD2. Germline CDR1 is SGHTA and CDR2 is FQGNSA. CDR3 length: 15 residues. The junction had 5 bases not matched to a gene; V was cut back by 3 bases and J by 5 bases. Written as DNA, the CDR3 is TGTGCCAGCAGCTTTAGGGGCGGGAGGACCGGGGAGCTGTTTTTT. It specifies CASSFRGGRTGELFF.

The V gene is TRBV5-1, the J gene TRBJ2-2; tentative D call: TRBD1 (5 bases). CDR1 is SGHRS and CDR2 is YFSETQ in the germline V gene. Trimming cost V 5 bases and J 0 bases, with 14 bases left between them. CDR3 length: 16 amino acids. Written as DNA, the CDR3 is TGCGCCAGCAGTCGACAGCTATTCGCGAACACCGGGGAGCTGTTTTTT. It translates to CASSRQLFANTGELFF.

This clonotype was seen a handful of times. This rearrangement joins TRBV4-1 to TRBJ2-7; D may be TRBD2 (5 bases). Trimming cost V 1 base and J 2 bases, with 15 bases left between them. Germline CDR1 reads MGHRA; CDR2 reads YSYEKL. CDR3 length: 16 amino acids. CDR3 region: CASSQAAGLTPYEQYF. CDR3 DNA sequence: TGCGCCAGCAGCCAAGCCGCGGGCCTTACACCCTACGAGCAGTACTTC.

The rearrangement links TRBV20-1 to TRBJ2-1; D ambiguous. The CDR3 sequence is 13 residues long. CDR1 is DFQATT and CDR2 is SNEGSKA in the germline V gene (reference sequence). The V and J ends lost 6 bases and 3 bases respectively, with 12 bases between them. This CDR3 reads CSAPPGHYNEQFF. As DNA, the CDR3 is TGCAGTGCGCCACCCGGTCACTACAATGAGCAGTTCTTC.

This chain uses TRBV29-1 with TRBJ2-3; the match to TRBD1 covers 11 bases. This CDR3 is built from 15 residues. CDR1 is SQVTM, CDR2 ANQGSEA, per germline. Trimming removed 7 bases from V and 10 bases from J; junction bases left unmatched: 16. The CDR3, as DNA: TGCAGCGCCACCGGGACAGGGGGTGCAGGTGACCCGCAGTATTTT. Encoded protein: CSATGTGGAGDPQYF.

A few counts support this clonotype. The chain has TRBV29-1 and TRBJ1-1; D call uncertain. The CDR3 runs to 15 residues. The germline gives CDR1 SQVTM, CDR2 ANQGSEA. The ends were cut back, 3 bases at V and 6 bases at J, with 20 bases in the middle. The CDR3: CSVEELGFEGSEAFF. The CDR3 bases are TGCAGCGTTGAGGAACTTGGGTTTGAAGGCTCTGAAGCTTTCTTT. Filled out from reference TRBV29-1 and TRBJ1-1, the complete variable domain reads SAVISQKPSRDICQRGTSLTIQCQVDSQVTMMFWYRQQPGQSLTLIATANQGSEATYESGFVIDKFPISRPNLTFSTLTVSNMSPEDSSIYLCSVEELGFEGSEAFFGQGTRLTVV.

The J gene is TRBJ2-5, the V gene TRBV28, with 8 nucleotides matching TRBD2. The CDR3 extends over 14 amino acids. Germline assignment: CDR1 MDHEN and CDR2 SYDVKM. J lost 9 bases, V lost 6 bases, and 12 bases had no gene match. The CDR3 spells CASRPGGDGSAQYF. The CDR3 DNA reads as TGTGCCAGCAGACCCGGGGGGGACGGGAGCGCCCAGTACTTC.

This clonotype was seen a handful of times. J is TRBJ2-7 and V is TRBV4-2; D remains unclear. Germline V gene lookup returns CDR1 LGHNA and CDR2 YNFKEQ. Deletions cut 0 bases from V and 4 bases from J, with 25 bases between. This CDR3 is 19 amino acids long. As DNA, the CDR3 is TGTGCCAGCAGCCAAGAAATGGGCCAACTCGGAACCGCCGCTTACGAGCAGTACTTC. Residues: CASSQEMGQLGTAAYEQYF.

This clonotype was counted between two and nine times. As DNA, the CDR3 is TGCGCCAGCAGTAGATTGAGGACTAGTCAGACTGAGCAGTTCTTC. This sequence encodes CASSRLRTSQTEQFF. The V call is TRBV5-1, the J call TRBJ2-1, with TRBD2 identical over 7 bases. This CDR3 region has 15 residues. Unmatched junction bases numbered 14, after V lost 5 bases and J lost 9 bases. Germline CDR1 reads SGHRS; CDR2 reads YFSETQ.

CDR3 loop: CASSLSSALETQYF. The CDR3 coding sequence is TGTGCCAGCAGTTTATCCAGTGCCTTAGAGACCCAGTACTTC. This chain links TRBV27 with TRBJ2-5; D unresolved. Deletions cut 0 bases from V and 4 bases from J, with 9 bases between. Germline loops: CDR1 MNHEY, CDR2 SMNVEV (reference sequence). CDR3 size: 14 residues.

The chain has TRBV5-1 and TRBJ2-7; no clear D. Germline V lookup: CDR1 SGHRS, CDR2 YFSETQ. CDR3 length: 15 residues. V dropped 4 bases and J dropped 1 base, with 15 bases sitting between them. Here the CDR3 DNA reads TGCGCCAGCAGCATAGACACCAAAAATTCCTACGAGCAGTACTTC. It yields the protein CASSIDTKNSYEQYF.

This clonotype has at least ten counts. This chain uses TRBV6-5 with TRBJ1-1, with no clear D. Germline CDR1 reads MNHEY; CDR2 reads SVGAGI. The CDR3 has 13 amino acids. Trimming stripped 2 bases from V and 0 bases from J, with 4 bases between. Here the CDR3 reads CASSYGMNTEAFF. The CDR3 DNA reads TGTGCCAGCAGTTACGGGATGAACACTGAAGCTTTCTTT.

The rearrangement joins TRBV4-1 to TRBJ1-1; TRBD1 matches at 10 bases. CDR3 length: 16 amino acids. Trimming removed 1 base from V and 1 base from J; junction bases left unmatched: 3. Per the germline V gene, CDR1 is MGHRA and CDR2 is YSYEKL. The CDR3 bases are TGCGCCAGCAGCCAAGGGGACAGGGGACCGAACACTGAAGCTTTCTTT. Protein sequence: CASSQGDRGPNTEAFF.

There are a few counts of this clonotype. J is TRBJ2-1 and V is TRBV24-1, with 9 bases identical to TRBD2. Germline CDR1 is KGHDR and CDR2 is SFDVKD. CDR3 length: 18 amino acids. Trimming removed 3 bases from V and 4 bases from J; junction bases left unmatched: 12. CDR3 DNA sequence: TGTGCCACCAGTGATCAGTCTAGCGGGACTATGGAGTACAATGAGCAGTTCTTC. Its protein is CATSDQSSGTMEYNEQFF.

This clonotype was recorded a few times. The chain employs TRBV5-1 and TRBJ1-1, with D unresolved. The length of the CDR3 is 14 residues. The V and J ends lost 1 base and 4 bases respectively, with 11 bases between them. Germline V gene data show CDR1 as SGHRS and CDR2 as YFSETQ. CDR3 protein: CASSLFDTATEAFF. The CDR3 DNA is TGCGCCAGCAGCTTGTTCGACACCGCCACTGAAGCTTTCTTT.

The chain has TRBV5-1 and TRBJ2-4; D unresolved. In germline, CDR1 is SGHRS, CDR2 YFSETQ. V dropped 0 bases and J dropped 0 bases, with 7 bases sitting between them. CDR3 length equals 15 residues. The CDR3 spells CASSLDSGAKNIQYF. The CDR3 nucleotides are TGCGCCAGCAGCTTGGATTCGGGAGCCAAAAACATTCAGTACTTC.

The chain couples TRBV5-1 to TRBJ2-1, with a possible D match to TRBD2 (5 bases). This CDR3 is 15 amino acids long. Trimming removed 4 bases from V and 5 bases from J, with 16 bases in between. The V gene's germline CDR1 is SGHRS and CDR2 YFSETQ. The CDR3 nucleotides are TGCGCCAGCAGCCTACGTGAGTGGCGGGACAATGAGCAGTTCTTC. This translates into CASSLREWRDNEQFF.

This clonotype came up a few times. The rearrangement links TRBV12-3 or TRBV12-4 to TRBJ2-7; D is perhaps TRBD2 (6 bases). V shed 8 bases and J shed 1 base, with 15 bases lying between them. This CDR3 has 14 amino acids. The CDR3 is CASGVSGWSYEQYF. DNA of the CDR3: TGTGCCAGCGGAGTAAGCGGGTGGTCCTACGAGCAGTACTTC.

This clonotype turned up a few times. The V gene is TRBV18, the J gene TRBJ1-1; D might be TRBD1 (5 bases). Trimming took 4 bases from V and 0 from J, leaving 21 bases between them. There are 18 residues in the CDR3. Germline lookup yields CDR1 KGHSH and CDR2 LQKENI. CDR3 DNA: TGTGCCAGCTCACGGAGTGTGGGGACCCACTACATGAACACTGAAGCTTTCTTT. Amino acid sequence: CASSRSVGTHYMNTEAFF.

The chain joins TRBV5-6 to TRBJ2-6, with D unclear. Trimming took off 0 bases at V and 9 bases at J, with 10 bases between the two ends. CDR1 is SGHDT and CDR2 is YYEEEE in the germline V gene. The CDR3 has 14 amino acids. CDR3 nucleotide sequence: TGTGCCAGCAGCTTGGAGAGGCCCCACAACGTCCTGACTTTC. Its translation: CASSLERPHNVLTF. Using reference TRBV5-6 and TRBJ2-6 for the parts outside the CDR3, the full variable domain is DAGVTQSPTHLIKTRGQQVTLRCSPKSGHDTVSWYQQALGQGPQFIFQYYEEEERQRGNFPDRFSGHQFPNYSSELNVNALLLGDSALYLCASSLERPHNVLTFGAGSRLTVL.

The J gene is TRBJ2-1, the V gene TRBV5-6; 11 bases align to TRBD2. The V segment lost 4 bases and the J segment 6 bases; nucleotides outside the gene matches: 6. The CDR3 loop spans 15 amino acids. Germline V gene sequence: CDR1 SGHDT, CDR2 YYEEEE. In nucleotides, the CDR3 is TGTGCCAGCAGCCCTAATAGCGGGAGGGTCAATGAGCAGTTCTTC. This sequence encodes CASSPNSGRVNEQFF. Full variable domain (rest looked up from reference TRBV5-6 and TRBJ2-1): DAGVTQSPTHLIKTRGQQVTLRCSPKSGHDTVSWYQQALGQGPQFIFQYYEEEERQRGNFPDRFSGHQFPNYSSELNVNALLLGDSALYLCASSPNSGRVNEQFFGPGTRLTVL.

This clonotype occurred a few times. J is TRBJ1-6 and V is TRBV9; possibly TRBD1 for D (5 bases). From germline, CDR1 is SGDLS and CDR2 YYNGEE. The V and J ends lost 0 bases and 7 bases respectively, with 8 bases between them. This CDR3 region has 14 residues. The CDR3 region is CASSVGGQNSPLHF. The CDR3 nucleotides read TGTGCCAGCAGCGTAGGGGGCCAGAATTCACCCCTCCACTTT.

The chain has TRBV5-1 and TRBJ1-1; TRBD1 might be the D (5 bases). Germline V gives CDR1 SGHRS, CDR2 YFSETQ. The CDR3 extends over 13 amino acids. The germline V and J ends were trimmed by 4 bases and 4 bases, with 11 bases remaining between them. CDR3 DNA sequence: TGCGCCAGCAGCACGGGGCCTTCCACTGAAGCTTTCTTT. It translates to CASSTGPSTEAFF. The full variable domain, its missing parts supplied by reference TRBV5-1 and TRBJ1-1, is KAGVTQTPRYLIKTRGQQVTLSCSPISGHRSVSWYQQTPGQGLQFLFEYFSETQRNKGNFPGRFSGRQFSNSRSEMNVSTLELGDSALYLCASSTGPSTEAFFGQGTRLTVV.